This T cell receptor beta chain was retrieved from a study of cytomegalovirus exposure and HLA in healthy donors. TCRdb's copy holds only in-frame clones and misses some; the assay was immunoSEQ multiplex PCR. Here the sample spans fewer than 85,000 clones, around 94% being singletons. Trimming took off 1 base at V and 3 bases at J, with 10 bases between the two ends. CDR3 length: 14 amino acids. Per the germline V gene, CDR1 is SGHRS and CDR2 is YFSETQ. The chain uses TRBV5-1 and TRBJ2-5; D is uncertain. The sequencing input was PBMCs. This TCR was recovered from a woman aged 18-29 years in good health and CMV-seronegative. CDR3 sequence (DNA): TGCGCCAGCAGCTTGTCAACAACAAAAGAGACCCAGTACTTC. This codes for CASSLSTTKETQYF.